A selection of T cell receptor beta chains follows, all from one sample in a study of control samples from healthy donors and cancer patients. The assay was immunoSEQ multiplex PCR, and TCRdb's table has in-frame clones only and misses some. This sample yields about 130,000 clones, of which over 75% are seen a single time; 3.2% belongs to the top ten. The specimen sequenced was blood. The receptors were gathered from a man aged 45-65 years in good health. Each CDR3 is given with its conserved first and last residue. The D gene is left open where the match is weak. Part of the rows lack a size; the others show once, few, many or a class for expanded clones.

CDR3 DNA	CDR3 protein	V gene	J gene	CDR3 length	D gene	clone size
TGTGCCAGCAGTTATCTGAGGGGCATTGGCTATGGCTACACCTTC	CASSYLRGIGYGYTF	TRBV6-5	TRBJ1-2	15	-	-
TGTGCCAGTAGTAATACAGGGGCAGATACGCAGTATTTT	CASSNTGADTQYF	TRBV19	TRBJ2-3	13	TRBD1	-
TGTGCCAGTAGTAGAGGACTTTCGAACTATGGCTACACCTTC	CASSRGLSNYGYTF	TRBV19	TRBJ1-2	14	-	once
TGTGCCAGCAGCGTAGATCACCACGCTACTGACTATGGCTACACCTTC	CASSVDHHATDYGYTF	TRBV9	TRBJ1-2	16	-	-
TGTGCCAGCAGTATTGGACAGAACTATGGCCACACCTTC	CASSIGQNYGHTF	TRBV12-3/TRBV12-4	TRBJ1-2	13	-	-
TGTGCCAGCAGCTTAGACAGGGCTGGGGCCAACGTCCTGACTTTC	CASSLDRAGANVLTF	TRBV11-2	TRBJ2-6	15	-	-
TGTGCCAGCAGCCCCCTGGGAAACTATGGCTACACCTTC	CASSPLGNYGYTF	TRBV5-6	TRBJ1-2	13	-	-
TGCGCCAGCAGCTTGGCGACAGGGGTGGTCTACAATGAGCAGTTCTTC	CASSLATGVVYNEQFF	TRBV5-1	TRBJ2-1	16	TRBD1	-
TGTGCCAGCAGCACTCAGGTACATAGCAATCAGCCCCAGCATTTT	CASSTQVHSNQPQHF	TRBV7-2	TRBJ1-5	15	-	-
TGTGCCAGCAGCATAACAGGGTACTACGAGCAGTACTTC	CASSITGYYEQYF	TRBV5-6	TRBJ2-7	13	-	-
TGTGCCAGCAGCTACGGGGGCGTGTCCTACAATGAGCAGTTCTTC	CASSYGGVSYNEQFF	TRBV5-4	TRBJ2-1	15	-	-
TGTGCCAGCAGTGATAGGCAGGGGGCTAACACTGAAGCTTTCTTT	CASSDRQGANTEAFF	TRBV2	TRBJ1-1	15	TRBD1	-
TGTGCCAGCAGCCGACAGGGGCACCCCGAAGAGACCCAGTACTTC	CASSRQGHPEETQYF	TRBV5-8	TRBJ2-5	15	TRBD1	few
TGTGCCAGCAGTGACTACAGGGTTTGGACCTTC	CASSDYRVWTF	TRBV6-6	TRBJ1-2	11	-	-
TGTGCCAGCAGCCTAGGGGGCACAGGGCAGCCCCAGCATTTT	CASSLGGTGQPQHF	TRBV9	TRBJ1-5	14	TRBD1	-
TGTGCCAGCAGTTCGCGACTGGGAGAGACCCAGTACTTC	CASSSRLGETQYF	TRBV12-3/TRBV12-4	TRBJ2-5	13	-	-
TGTGCCAGCAGTCTACCATCGACACCTACTTTCCTATCGGAGACCCAGTACTTC	CASSLPSTPTFLSETQYF	TRBV28	TRBJ2-5	18	-	-
TGTGCCAGCAGTCAGAACACTGAGCAGTTCTTC	CASSQNTEQFF	TRBV12-3/TRBV12-4	TRBJ2-1	11	-	-
TGCGCCAGCAGCTTGGAACAGGGGGCGCGAAACATTCAGTACTTC	CASSLEQGARNIQYF	TRBV5-1	TRBJ2-4	15	TRBD1	-
TGTGCCAGCAGCGTAGTGGCAGGGGGCGGTTACAATGAGCAGTTCTTC	CASSVVAGGGYNEQFF	TRBV9	TRBJ2-1	16	TRBD1	-
TGTGCCAGCAGTGCAGTCATCCCAACCTCCTACGAGCAGTACTTC	CASSAVIPTSYEQYF	TRBV2	TRBJ2-7	15	-	-
TGTGCCAGCTCACCCGGACAGGGGTTCCCCTACGAGCAGTACTTC	CASSPGQGFPYEQYF	TRBV18	TRBJ2-7	15	TRBD1	-
TGTGCCAGCAGTTTATTGGGGCGCAATTATGAAAAACTGTTTTTT	CASSLLGRNYEKLFF	TRBV28	TRBJ1-4	15	-	-
TGCGCCAGCAGTCTCGGGGGGACTCTGAACACCGGGGAGCTGTTTTTT	CASSLGGTLNTGELFF	TRBV4-1	TRBJ2-2	16	TRBD2	-
TGCAGCGTTGCTGGGACAGGGTGGAGAACTGAAGCTTTCTTT	CSVAGTGWRTEAFF	TRBV29-1	TRBJ1-1	14	TRBD1	-
TGTGCCAGCAGTGTCTCGACTAGTAACATATTGCACGGTACGCAGTATTTT	CASSVSTSNILHGTQYF	TRBV25-1	TRBJ2-3	17	-	few
TGTGCCTGGAGGGGCGACTTTGGAAACACCATATATTTT	CAWRGDFGNTIYF	TRBV30	TRBJ1-3	13	-	-
TGTGCCAGCAGGGGCAGGGGTGGAAACACCATATATTTT	CASRGRGGNTIYF	TRBV2	TRBJ1-3	13	-	-
TGTGCCAGCAGGCTAGCGGGGGTACGTGAGACCCAGTACTTC	CASRLAGVRETQYF	TRBV6-6	TRBJ2-5	14	TRBD2	-
TGCGCCAGCAGTTCCTTTCTAGCGGGGAGAGATAACAAAAACATTCAGTACTTC	CASSSFLAGRDNKNIQYF	TRBV10-2	TRBJ2-4	18	TRBD2	-
TGTGCCAGTAGACAGGGGCTCACTGAAGCTTTCTTT	CASRQGLTEAFF	TRBV19	TRBJ1-1	12	TRBD1	-
TGTGCCAGCAGTTCGGGAGGACATAGGACCCTTGAAGCTTTCTTT	CASSSGGHRTLEAFF	TRBV28	TRBJ1-1	15	-	-
TGTGCCAGCAGCTTGCAGATGCTAGCCAAAAACATTCAGTACTTC	CASSLQMLAKNIQYF	TRBV5-6	TRBJ2-4	15	-	-
TGTGCCAGCAGCCAGCGGGGGGGCCTGGTTCGCTACAATGAGCAGTTCTTC	CASSQRGGLVRYNEQFF	TRBV11-2	TRBJ2-1	17	TRBD2	-
TGTGCCAGCAGTTTGGTCAGACAAGGCTACACCTTC	CASSLVRQGYTF	TRBV28	TRBJ1-2	12	-	-
TGTGCCAGCACCCTGGGACAAAACTATGGCTACACCTTC	CASTLGQNYGYTF	TRBV28	TRBJ1-2	13	-	-
TGTGCCAGCTCACTCTATTCCGGGACCGATGTGACCGGTGGCTACACCTTC	CASSLYSGTDVTGGYTF	TRBV18	TRBJ1-2	17	-	-
TGTGCCAGCAGTGAAGGGAGCGGGGGGGCCTATGCAGATACGCAGTATTTT	CASSEGSGGAYADTQYF	TRBV2	TRBJ2-3	17	TRBD2	-
TGTGCCAGTCAACCAAGGGGGTCCCCTTCCTACAATGAGCAGTTCTTC	CASQPRGSPSYNEQFF	TRBV19	TRBJ2-1	16	-	-
TGTGCCTGGGGACAGGTCAACTATGGCTACACCTTC	CAWGQVNYGYTF	TRBV30	TRBJ1-2	12	TRBD1	-
TGTGCCAGCAGCTTAGGGTTAACCGGGGAGCTGTTTTTT	CASSLGLTGELFF	TRBV11-2	TRBJ2-2	13	-	-
TGTGCCAGCAGTTACGAAGTGGCTTCCGAAAGCTCCTATAATTCACCCCTCCACTTT	CASSYEVASESSYNSPLHF	TRBV6-2/TRBV6-3	TRBJ1-6	19	-	-
TGTGCCTGGAGTGCACTCGGGACATATCCCTACGAGCAGTACTTC	CAWSALGTYPYEQYF	TRBV30	TRBJ2-7	15	-	-
TGTGCCAGCAGTAACGGACAATTTTTGAATTCACCCCTCCACTTT	CASSNGQFLNSPLHF	TRBV28	TRBJ1-6	15	-	-
TGTGCCAGCAGTGCGGGACAGGGGTTTTCACCCCTCCACTTT	CASSAGQGFSPLHF	TRBV25-1	TRBJ1-6	14	TRBD1	-
TGTGCCAGCAGTTACTCTGGGGAGCCCCAGTACTTC	CASSYSGEPQYF	TRBV6-5	TRBJ2-5	12	-	-
TGTGCCAGCAGTTTATTGGGGGGCGGGGGCAATCAGCCCCAGCATTTT	CASSLLGGGGNQPQHF	TRBV28	TRBJ1-5	16	-	-
TGTGCCAGTAGTACTAGGAGCGAGCAGTACTTC	CASSTRSEQYF	TRBV19	TRBJ2-7	11	-	-
TGCGCCAGCAGCTTGGAACAGGGAGGCAATGAGCAGTTCTTC	CASSLEQGGNEQFF	TRBV5-1	TRBJ2-1	14	-	-
TGTGCCACCAGTGAAATAACCACAGATACGCAGTATTTT	CATSEITTDTQYF	TRBV24-1	TRBJ2-3	13	-	-